This entry is about one T cell receptor (beta chain). The record originates from a study of CD8 T cells in Susac syndrome. Trimming cost V 1 base and J 7 bases; bases outside gene matches: 8. Looked up from germline, CDR1 is LGHNA and CDR2 is YNFKEQ. The CDR3 is 16 residues long. The RNA input was roughly 0.45 to 1 ug, and it was reverse transcribed with random hexamers. Via MiXCR, TCRdb re-called the immunoSEQ multiplex PCR reads, giving one row per CDR3 protein. The sample has about 250,000 distinct CDR3 sequences, 80% to 95% seen once. This TCR came from a human donor with multiple sclerosis. Material for sequencing was CD4+ T cells from PBMCs. The genes are TRBV4-2 and TRBJ2-1; 9 bases agree with TRBD2. CDR3: CASSQGGGGAENEQFF. CDR3 coding DNA: TGTGCCAGCAGCCAAGGGGGCGGGGGGGCCGAAAATGAGCAGTTCTTC.